This TCR beta chain was captured by sequencing in a study of cytomegalovirus exposure and HLA in healthy donors. There are 15 residues in the CDR3. The germline CDR1 and CDR2 sequences are SGHNT and YYREEE (reference sequence). Trimming removed 2 bases at V and 0 bases at J, with 9 bases between. Details on this clone: Its antigen remains unidentified.

The PCR was carried out with 60 Vbeta primers and 13 Jbeta primers. Assay: immunoSEQ multiplex PCR; the TCRdb copy retains only in-frame clones and omits some. The sample has 75,000 to 95,000 clones, roughly 78% seen once; the top ten hold 4.4%. The study, taken as a whole, reports: By a later analysis, the bulk of CMV-associated TCR beta chains appeared HLA-restricted.

The chain links TRBV5-4 to TRBJ2-1; D is perhaps TRBD2 (5 bases). Sequenced input: PBMCs. This clonotype originated in a male donor in good health and CMV-seropositive. The CDR3 region is CASSFRGSSYNEQFF. DNA for the CDR3: TGTGCCAGCAGCTTTCGGGGTAGCTCCTACAATGAGCAGTTCTTC.